These T cell receptor beta chains were read from a single sample in a study of early T cells in non-severe SARS-CoV-2 infection. Using its own MiXCR run on the 5' RACE reads, TCRdb lists one record per CDR3 protein. The table records fewer than 85,000 distinct CDR3 sequences, under 15% of them present only once. The sample consisted of whole blood. The receptors shown here come from an adult who was a healthcare worker with PCR-confirmed SARS-CoV-2 infection or an uninfected control (not recorded which). Both conserved end residues are part of each CDR3. Fields, in order: D gene, clone size, J gene, V gene, CDR3 DNA, CDR3 protein. The D gene is left open where the match is weak. The size of a clone is reported for some rows only, either as once, few or many, or as a class for expanded clones.

d_gene: TRBD1; abundance: -; j_gene: TRBJ2-7; v_gene: TRBV5-1; CDR3nt: TGCGCCAGCAGCTTGAGGCAGGGGGCCGAGCAGTACTTC; CDR3aa: CASSLRQGAEQYF
d_gene: -; abundance: many; j_gene: TRBJ2-5; v_gene: TRBV29-1; CDR3nt: TGCAGCTTATACTCCGGGAGTGGGGAGACCCAGTACTTC; CDR3aa: CSLYSGSGETQYF
d_gene: -; abundance: many; j_gene: TRBJ2-3; v_gene: TRBV7-7; CDR3nt: TGTGCTAGCAGCCAGGGGGGACTACTCACAGATACGCAGTATTTT; CDR3aa: CASSQGGLLTDTQYF
d_gene: TRBD2; abundance: many; j_gene: TRBJ2-1; v_gene: TRBV6-5; CDR3nt: TGTGCCAGCAGCCGGAGGACTAGCGGGATCAATGAGCAGTTCTTC; CDR3aa: CASSRRTSGINEQFF
d_gene: TRBD1; abundance: many; j_gene: TRBJ2-6; v_gene: TRBV14; CDR3nt: TGTGCCAGCAGCTCCCCCGGCCGGACAGGGTCCAACGTCCTGACTTTC; CDR3aa: CASSSPGRTGSNVLTF
d_gene: -; abundance: many; j_gene: TRBJ2-2; v_gene: TRBV29-1; CDR3nt: TGCAGCGTTGGCGGTGGGACCGGACCGGGGGAGCTGTTTTTT; CDR3aa: CSVGGGTGPGELFF
d_gene: TRBD1; abundance: many; j_gene: TRBJ1-3; v_gene: TRBV15; CDR3nt: TGTGCCACCAGCGCCCGGGACAGGAGTTCTTCTGGAAACACCATATATTTT; CDR3aa: CATSARDRSSSGNTIYF
d_gene: -; abundance: -; j_gene: TRBJ2-5; v_gene: TRBV18; CDR3nt: TGTGCCAGCTCACCCAGGCGGGGCCAAGAGACCCAGTACTTC; CDR3aa: CASSPRRGQETQYF
d_gene: TRBD2; abundance: once; j_gene: TRBJ2-2; v_gene: TRBV7-9; CDR3nt: TGTGCCAGCAGGTTACCCGGGACTAGCGGCCACACCGGGGAGCTGTTTTTT; CDR3aa: CASRLPGTSGHTGELFF
d_gene: -; abundance: many; j_gene: TRBJ1-1; v_gene: TRBV6-2/TRBV6-3; CDR3nt: TGTGCCAGCAGTTACTCGAGGGCAGGGCCCCCTGAAGCTTTCTTT; CDR3aa: CASSYSRAGPPEAFF
d_gene: -; abundance: many; j_gene: TRBJ2-2; v_gene: TRBV28; CDR3nt: TGTGCCAGCACCACGGGGGAGACACCTCACACCGGGGAGCTGTTTTTT; CDR3aa: CASTTGETPHTGELFF
d_gene: -; abundance: -; j_gene: TRBJ1-3; v_gene: TRBV12-5; CDR3nt: TGTGCTAGTGGTTTGTCGGGCTCTGGAAACACCATATATTTT; CDR3aa: CASGLSGSGNTIYF
d_gene: -; abundance: many; j_gene: TRBJ1-5; v_gene: TRBV6-2/TRBV6-3; CDR3nt: TGTGCCAGCAGCCACTCGACAAATAGTCAGCCCCAGCATTTT; CDR3aa: CASSHSTNSQPQHF
d_gene: TRBD1; abundance: -; j_gene: TRBJ1-5; v_gene: TRBV27; CDR3nt: TGTGCCAGCAGTTTTCAGGGGGACCAGCCCCAGCATTTT; CDR3aa: CASSFQGDQPQHF
d_gene: -; abundance: many; j_gene: TRBJ1-6; v_gene: TRBV6-5; CDR3nt: TGTGCCAGCAGTTACTCGGGACTAAATAATTCACCCCTCCACTTT; CDR3aa: CASSYSGLNNSPLHF
d_gene: TRBD1; abundance: many; j_gene: TRBJ2-5; v_gene: TRBV7-9; CDR3nt: TGTGCCAGCAGACCCAGGACAGGGGCCCTGTACCAAGAGACCCAGTACTTC; CDR3aa: CASRPRTGALYQETQYF
d_gene: -; abundance: many; j_gene: TRBJ2-3; v_gene: TRBV7-2; CDR3nt: TGTGCCAGCAGCTTTGGCGGGAGCACAGATACGCAGTATTTT; CDR3aa: CASSFGGSTDTQYF
d_gene: -; abundance: many; j_gene: TRBJ1-5; v_gene: TRBV12-3/TRBV12-4; CDR3nt: TGTGCCAGCAGGCTGACGGATAGCAATCAGCCCCAGCATTTT; CDR3aa: CASRLTDSNQPQHF
d_gene: -; abundance: once; j_gene: TRBJ2-7; v_gene: TRBV12-3/TRBV12-4; CDR3nt: TGTGCCAGCAGTTTAGGGCACTTCGAATACGAGCAGTACTTC; CDR3aa: CASSLGHFEYEQYF
d_gene: -; abundance: many; j_gene: TRBJ2-3; v_gene: TRBV11-2; CDR3nt: TGTGCCAGCAGCTCCGGGGGCACAGATACGCAGTATTTT; CDR3aa: CASSSGGTDTQYF
d_gene: -; abundance: many; j_gene: TRBJ2-2; v_gene: TRBV7-6; CDR3nt: TGTGCCAGCAGCTCAAGTCTGCGGCCCGGGGAGCTGTTTTTT; CDR3aa: CASSSSLRPGELFF
d_gene: TRBD1; abundance: many; j_gene: TRBJ1-1; v_gene: TRBV27; CDR3nt: TGTGCCAGCGGGCCAGACAGGGGCGTCACTGAAGCTTTCTTT; CDR3aa: CASGPDRGVTEAFF
d_gene: TRBD2; abundance: many; j_gene: TRBJ2-1; v_gene: TRBV6-4; CDR3nt: TGTGCCAGCCACAAACCCCGAACCGGGACTAGCGGGGGTCGTGGTGTTGAGCAGTTCTTC; CDR3aa: CASHKPRTGTSGGRGVEQFF
d_gene: -; abundance: many; j_gene: TRBJ1-1; v_gene: TRBV7-9; CDR3nt: TGTGCCAGCAGCCTCAAGGACAGTACGAACACTGAAGCTTTCTTT; CDR3aa: CASSLKDSTNTEAFF
d_gene: -; abundance: many; j_gene: TRBJ1-3; v_gene: TRBV11-2; CDR3nt: TGTGCCAGCAGCTTAGTTGGTGGAAACACCATATATTTT; CDR3aa: CASSLVGGNTIYF
d_gene: -; abundance: few; j_gene: TRBJ2-1; v_gene: TRBV12-3/TRBV12-4; CDR3nt: TGTGCCAGCAGTCCTAGCGACTTCTACAATGAGCAGTTCTTC; CDR3aa: CASSPSDFYNEQFF
d_gene: -; abundance: -; j_gene: TRBJ1-2; v_gene: TRBV9; CDR3nt: TGTGCCAGCAGCGTAGAGGCGCCTGGAGGGGGGGCTCATGGCTACACCTTC; CDR3aa: CASSVEAPGGGAHGYTF
d_gene: TRBD1; abundance: many; j_gene: TRBJ2-2; v_gene: TRBV29-1; CDR3nt: TGCAGCGTTGGACTGGACAGGGAAATCCAAACCGGGGAGCTGTTTTTT; CDR3aa: CSVGLDREIQTGELFF
d_gene: -; abundance: many; j_gene: TRBJ1-2; v_gene: TRBV20-1; CDR3nt: TGCAGTGCGCGTGGACAAGGACTATATGGCTACACCTTC; CDR3aa: CSARGQGLYGYTF
d_gene: -; abundance: many; j_gene: TRBJ1-2; v_gene: TRBV7-2; CDR3nt: TGTGCCAGCAGCTTAGACTCTAACTATGGCTACACCTTC; CDR3aa: CASSLDSNYGYTF
d_gene: -; abundance: -; j_gene: TRBJ1-3; v_gene: TRBV2; CDR3nt: TGTGCCAGCAGTGTGAATCTAGGCACCTCTGGAAACACCATATATTTT; CDR3aa: CASSVNLGTSGNTIYF
d_gene: -; abundance: many; j_gene: TRBJ1-1; v_gene: TRBV7-2; CDR3nt: TGTGCCAGCAGTATACACATGAACACTGAAGCTTTCTTT; CDR3aa: CASSIHMNTEAFF
d_gene: -; abundance: -; j_gene: TRBJ2-7; v_gene: TRBV29-1; CDR3nt: TGCAGCGCCCATGCAGGGCCCTACGAGCAGTACTTC; CDR3aa: CSAHAGPYEQYF
d_gene: -; abundance: many; j_gene: TRBJ2-2; v_gene: TRBV29-1; CDR3nt: TGCAGCGTTGAAGAACCTAGGGCCGGGGAGCTGTTTTTT; CDR3aa: CSVEEPRAGELFF
d_gene: -; abundance: -; j_gene: TRBJ1-3; v_gene: TRBV28; CDR3nt: TGTGCCAGCAGTTTCGCGGGGTCTGGAAACACCATATATTTT; CDR3aa: CASSFAGSGNTIYF
d_gene: TRBD1; abundance: many; j_gene: TRBJ2-7; v_gene: TRBV6-2/TRBV6-3; CDR3nt: TGTGCCAGCTACAAGAGGGGACAGGGGTATTCCGAGCAGTACTTC; CDR3aa: CASYKRGQGYSEQYF
d_gene: TRBD2; abundance: many; j_gene: TRBJ2-3; v_gene: TRBV6-4; CDR3nt: TGTGCCAGCAGTGACGGAGCGGGGAGCACAGATACGCAGTATTTT; CDR3aa: CASSDGAGSTDTQYF
d_gene: -; abundance: many; j_gene: TRBJ2-4; v_gene: TRBV20-1; CDR3nt: TGCAGTGCCCCTGGGATTACCCAGGCCAAAAACATTCAGTACTTC; CDR3aa: CSAPGITQAKNIQYF
d_gene: TRBD1; abundance: many; j_gene: TRBJ2-3; v_gene: TRBV29-1; CDR3nt: TGCAGCGCCGTATTAGCCCCGGGACAGGGAACGGATACGCAGTATTTT; CDR3aa: CSAVLAPGQGTDTQYF
d_gene: -; abundance: -; j_gene: TRBJ1-5; v_gene: TRBV9; CDR3nt: TGTGCCAGCAGTTCGGGACACTTTAGCAATCAGCCCCAGCATTTT; CDR3aa: CASSSGHFSNQPQHF